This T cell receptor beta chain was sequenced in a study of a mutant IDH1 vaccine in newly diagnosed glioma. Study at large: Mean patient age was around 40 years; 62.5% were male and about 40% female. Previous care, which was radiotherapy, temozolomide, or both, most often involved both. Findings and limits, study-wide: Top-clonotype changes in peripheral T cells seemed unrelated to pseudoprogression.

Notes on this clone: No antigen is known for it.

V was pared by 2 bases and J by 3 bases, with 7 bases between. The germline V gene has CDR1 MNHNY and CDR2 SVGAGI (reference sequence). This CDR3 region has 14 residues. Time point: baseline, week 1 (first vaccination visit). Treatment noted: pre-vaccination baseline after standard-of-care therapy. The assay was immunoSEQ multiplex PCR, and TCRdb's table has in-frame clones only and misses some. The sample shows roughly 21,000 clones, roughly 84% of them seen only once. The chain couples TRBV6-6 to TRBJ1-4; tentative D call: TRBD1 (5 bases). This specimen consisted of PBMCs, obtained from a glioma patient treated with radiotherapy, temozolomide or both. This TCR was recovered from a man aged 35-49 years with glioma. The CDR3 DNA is TGTGCCAGCAGTTACGGGGGGTCTAATGAAAAACTGTTTTTT. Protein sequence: CASSYGGSNEKLFF.